The next 17 T cell receptor beta chains were all read from a single sample in a study of blood T cell repertoires in COVID-19. Clones were sequenced by immunoSEQ multiplex PCR, and TCRdb holds only the in-frame ones, with some missing. The table lists approximately 54,000 clones, more than 80% of them singletons. Sequenced sample: peripheral blood. The receptors derive from an older woman with acute or convalescent COVID-19.

This chain uses TRBV5-1 with TRBJ2-5; 8 nucleotides align to TRBD1. Trimming took 6 bases from V and 4 from J; bases not matched to a gene: 11. CDR1 SGHRS and CDR2 YFSETQ come from the germline V gene. The CDR3 covers 15 residues. CDR3 region: CASKNRGDLGETQYF. CDR3 nucleotides: TGCGCCAGCAAGAACAGGGGGGACCTCGGAGAGACCCAGTACTTC.

The chain carries TRBV6-2 or TRBV6-3 and TRBJ2-5; 9 bases align to TRBD2. The CDR3 is 16 amino acids. Trimming took 6 bases from V and 0 from J; bases not matched to a gene: 8. Looked up from germline, CDR1 is MNHEY and CDR2 is SVGEGT. The CDR3 DNA sequence: TGTGCCAGCAGCCGCGGCGCGGGAGGGCACCAAGAGACCCAGTACTTC. Amino acid sequence: CASSRGAGGHQETQYF.

The chain carries TRBV11-1 and TRBJ2-2; D possibly corresponds to TRBD2 (6 bases). This CDR3 comprises 13 residues. Trimming left V 1 base short and J 6 bases short, with 6 bases between. From germline, CDR1 is SGHAT and CDR2 FQDESV (reference sequence). For the CDR3, the DNA is TGTGCCAGCAGCTTAGGGGAGGCCGGGGAGCTGTTTTTT. Amino acid sequence: CASSLGEAGELFF.

The chain combines TRBV27 with TRBJ2-7; 7 bases agree with TRBD2. Losses at the gene ends were 3 bases for V and 0 bases for J; bases not matched to a gene: 8. The germline gives CDR1 MNHEY, CDR2 SMNVEV (reference sequence). There are 16 residues in the CDR3. The CDR3 reads CASSFGSGVPSYEQYF. The CDR3 DNA reads as TGTGCCAGCAGTTTCGGGAGCGGGGTCCCCTCCTACGAGCAGTACTTC.

This clone was counted once. The chain couples TRBV11-3 to TRBJ1-1; D gene uncertain. The CDR3 length is 14 residues. V gave up 1 base and J gave up 1 base, with 7 bases separating them. Germline loops: CDR1 SGHNT, CDR2 YENEEA. The CDR3 bases are TGTGCCAGCAGCTTAGGGCGAGGGAACACTGAAGCTTTCTTT. Its translation: CASSLGRGNTEAFF. Full variable domain (rest looked up from reference TRBV11-3 and TRBJ1-1): EAGVVQSPRYKIIEKKQPVAFWCNPISGHNTLYWYLQNLGQGPELLIRYENEEAVDDSQLPKDRFSAERLKGVDSTLKIQPAELGDSAVYLCASSLGRGNTEAFFGQGTRLTVV.

The chain employs TRBV6-5 and TRBJ2-3, with D unresolved. The germline CDR1 and CDR2 sequences are MNHEY and SVGAGI. The CDR3 length is 13 residues. The V end was cut by 5 bases, the J end by 4 bases, with 10 bases between. For the CDR3, the DNA is TGTGCCAGCAGTCTACTTCGGTCAGATACGCAGTATTTT. This translates into CASSLLRSDTQYF.

This chain connects TRBV19 to TRBJ2-7, with a weak D call TRBD1 (6 bases). There are 12 residues in the CDR3. The V gene's germline CDR1 is LNHDA and CDR2 SQIVND (reference sequence). V shed 7 bases and J shed 2 bases, with 9 bases lying between them. CDR3 loop: CASMTGTYEQYF. The DNA for the CDR3 is TGTGCCAGTATGACAGGAACCTACGAGCAGTACTTC.

Only one count was recorded for this clone. The gene calls are TRBV4-2 and TRBJ2-3, with a tentative D call TRBD1 (5 bases). Germline V gene lookup returns CDR1 LGHNA and CDR2 YNFKEQ. V dropped 0 bases and J dropped 7 bases, with 14 bases sitting between them. The CDR3 length is 15 residues. The CDR3 sequence is CASSQDLLLGHTQYF. Written as DNA, the CDR3 is TGTGCCAGCAGCCAAGATCTCCTTTTGGGGCATACGCAGTATTTT.

The chain carries TRBV7-2 and TRBJ1-5; 9 bases fit TRBD1. The junction had 6 bases not matched to a gene; V was cut back by 4 bases and J by 5 bases. The CDR3 contains 15 residues. Looked up from germline, CDR1 is SGHTA and CDR2 is FQGNSA. The CDR3 coding sequence is TGTGCCAGCAGCTCCGGACAGGGGTGGGATCAGCCCCAGCATTTT. Its translation: CASSSGQGWDQPQHF.

The gene calls are TRBV29-1 and TRBJ2-3, with 7 nucleotides matching TRBD2. Germline lookup yields CDR1 SQVTM and CDR2 ANQGSEA. The J segment lost 0 bases and the V segment lost 0 bases, leaving 6 bases of the junction unmatched. This CDR3 has 16 residues. Here the CDR3 DNA reads TGCAGCGTTGAAGATCTCCCAGCGGGGAGCACAGATACGCAGTATTTT. It is translated as CSVEDLPAGSTDTQYF.

The chain joins TRBV28 to TRBJ2-1, with D maybe TRBD2 (5 bases). Deletions cut 10 bases from V and 9 bases from J, with 16 bases between. Per germline, CDR1 MDHEN and CDR2 SYDVKM. The CDR3 consists of 12 residues. CDR3 nucleotide sequence: TGTGCCACCTACGTTGCGGGTCTTGAGCAGTTCTTC. It encodes CATYVAGLEQFF.

This clone occurred once. The chain couples TRBV7-9 to TRBJ1-2; D remains unclear. Trimming took 1 base from V and 7 from J, leaving 10 bases between them. The CDR3 has 13 amino acids. The germline V gene encodes CDR1 SEHNR and CDR2 FQNEAQ (reference sequence). CDR3 loop: CASSLGQYSGYTF. The CDR3 nucleotides are TGTGCCAGCAGCTTAGGCCAGTATTCTGGCTACACCTTC.

The rearrangement links TRBV19 to TRBJ1-1; unclear D gene. The CDR3 is made up of 14 amino acids. The germline V and J ends were trimmed by 7 bases and 7 bases, with 19 bases remaining between them. The V gene's germline CDR1 is LNHDA and CDR2 SQIVND (reference sequence). CDR3 amino acids: CASTPLRAPYEAFF. CDR3 coding DNA: TGTGCCAGTACCCCCCTGAGAGCCCCTTATGAAGCTTTCTTT.

The table lists this clone with many counts. V is TRBV6-6 and J is TRBJ1-1; weak D call: TRBD1 (6 bases). CDR1 is MNHNY and CDR2 is SVGAGI in the germline V gene (reference sequence). This CDR3 comprises 12 residues. Trimming took 8 bases from V and 4 from J, leaving 11 bases between them. DNA for the CDR3: TGTGCCAGCCGGAGCAGGGGCACTGAAGCTTTCTTT. It translates to CASRSRGTEAFF.

V gene TRBV28 combines with J gene TRBJ2-7; D is unclear. Per the germline V gene, CDR1 is MDHEN and CDR2 is SYDVKM. The CDR3 consists of 12 residues. The germline V and J ends were trimmed by 6 bases and 4 bases, with 10 bases remaining between them. CDR3 amino acids: CASRNWAYEQYF. The CDR3 bases are TGTGCCAGCAGGAACTGGGCGTACGAGCAGTACTTC.

The genes are TRBV24-1 and TRBJ2-2; 7 bases map to TRBD1. Germline CDR1 reads KGHDR; CDR2 reads SFDVKD. This CDR3 spans 13 amino acids. After removal of 7 bases from V and 4 bases from J, the junction contained 2 bases not matched to a gene. CDR3: CATRTGVTGELFF. Here the CDR3 DNA reads TGTGCCACCAGAACAGGGGTCACCGGGGAGCTGTTTTTT.

The chain employs TRBV7-2 and TRBJ2-4; tentatively, D is TRBD2 (6 bases). The germline CDR1 and CDR2 sequences are SGHTA and FQGNSA. Trimming took off 1 base at V and 3 bases at J, with 10 bases between the two ends. The CDR3 runs 15 residues. This chain's CDR3 is CASSLGGVGKNIQYF. The CDR3 bases are TGTGCCAGCAGCTTAGGGGGGGTTGGCAAAAACATTCAGTACTTC.